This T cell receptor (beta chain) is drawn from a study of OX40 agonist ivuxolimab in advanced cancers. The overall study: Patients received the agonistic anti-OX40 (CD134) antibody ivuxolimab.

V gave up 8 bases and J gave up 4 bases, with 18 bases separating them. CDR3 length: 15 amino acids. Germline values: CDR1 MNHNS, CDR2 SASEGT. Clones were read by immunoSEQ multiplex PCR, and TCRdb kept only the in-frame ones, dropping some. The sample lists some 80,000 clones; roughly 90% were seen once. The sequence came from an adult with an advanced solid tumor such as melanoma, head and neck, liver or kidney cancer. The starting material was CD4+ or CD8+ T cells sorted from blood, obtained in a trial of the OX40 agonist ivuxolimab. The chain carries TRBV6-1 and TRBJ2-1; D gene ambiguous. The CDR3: CASDAEPSLYNEQFF. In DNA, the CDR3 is TGTGCCAGCGACGCGGAGCCTTCCCTTTACAATGAGCAGTTCTTC.